These 5 T cell receptor beta chains originate from one sample sequenced in a study of shared clonotypes between healthy human individuals. The assay was immunoSEQ multiplex PCR, and TCRdb's table has in-frame clones only and misses some. The sample shows around 440,000 clones, over 60% of them seen only once. The sample taken for sequencing was PBMCs. The receptors derive from a woman aged 40-49 years in good health. Some clones in this sample may be carry-over from other donors' samples.

The V and J genes are TRBV5-4 and TRBJ2-7, with 8 bases that match TRBD1. The length of the CDR3 is 15 residues. V lost 2 bases and J lost 1; bases outside the gene matches: 5. Germline values: CDR1 SGHNT, CDR2 YYREEE (reference sequence). CDR3 nucleotides: TGTGCCAGCAGCTTTGGACAGGGAAGGTCCTACGAGCAGTACTTC. This codes for CASSFGQGRSYEQYF.

The chain recombines TRBV7-2 with TRBJ2-7; D possibly corresponds to TRBD1 (7 bases). Germline loops: CDR1 SGHTA, CDR2 FQGNSA. This CDR3 has 15 residues. V lost 5 bases and J 2 bases, leaving 16 bases between the germline ends. The DNA of the CDR3 is TGTGCCAGCAGCCAAGGGGGCGGGATAACCTACGAGCAGTACTTC. The encoded protein is CASSQGGGITYEQYF. The complete variable domain, with remaining parts taken from reference TRBV7-2 and TRBJ2-7, reads GAGVSQSPSNKVTEKGKDVELRCDPISGHTALYWYRQSLGQGLEFLIYFQGNSAPDKSGLPSDRFSAERTGGSVSTLTIQRTQQEDSAVYLCASSQGGGITYEQYFGPGTRLTVT.

The CDR3 DNA follows: TGTGCCAGCAGTTTTTGGGGGTATGAGCAGTTCTTC. Amino acids: CASSFWGYEQFF. This chain uses TRBV28 with TRBJ2-1; D might be TRBD1 or TRBD2, each matching 5 bases. The V gene's germline CDR1 is MDHEN and CDR2 SYDVKM. Trimming left V 3 bases short and J 8 bases short, with 8 bases between. The CDR3 is made up of 12 amino acids.

The chain couples TRBV6-4 to TRBJ1-5, with TRBD1 matching over 9 bases. This CDR3 region has 16 residues. J gave up 6 bases and V 5 bases, and 11 bases lay outside the gene matches. From germline, CDR1 is MRHNA and CDR2 SNTAGT. The CDR3 nucleotides read TGTGCCAGCAGTCGCGACAGGGGGAAAGGTCGTCAGCCCCAGCATTTT. Translated: CASSRDRGKGRQPQHF.

The V call is TRBV7-8, the J call TRBJ2-5; possibly TRBD2 for D (7 bases). Germline V lookup: CDR1 SGHVS, CDR2 FQNEAQ. V lost 7 bases and J lost 5, with 23 bases in between. There are 16 residues in the CDR3. CDR3 in DNA: TGTGCCAGCAACACCGGAGGGGGAGGGCCGGGGGAGACCCAGTACTTC. Translating gives CASNTGGGGPGETQYF.